This T cell receptor beta chain emerged from a study of T cells in Graves' hyperthyroidism and ophthalmopathy. The V end lost 5 bases, the J end lost 3 bases, and 14 bases lay between the germline ends. The CDR3 has 14 residues. The germline V gene encodes CDR1 MNHEY and CDR2 SMNVEV (reference sequence). From RNA transcripts, TCR beta CDR3 regions were amplified. Primed by the HTBI set, a first-round RT-PCR was run on the TCR CDR3. Each CDR3 protein gets one entry after TCRdb re-called the multiplex PCR reads with MiXCR. The table includes about 290,000 distinct CDR3 sequences, roughly 20% detected once. Patients affected by ophthalmopathy presented a Clinical Activity Score of at least 3, a NOSPECS grade of at least 4, and disease duration below 3 months. Ten or more counts support this clonotype.

Sequenced sample: blood. This chain joins TRBV27 and TRBJ2-7; a possible D gene is TRBD2 (5 bases). The receptor comes from a man aged 45 to 65 with Graves' ophthalmopathy. The CDR3 protein is CASSPYTGNYEQYF. The CDR3 nucleotides read TGTGCCAGCAGTCCATACACCGGGAACTACGAGCAGTACTTC.